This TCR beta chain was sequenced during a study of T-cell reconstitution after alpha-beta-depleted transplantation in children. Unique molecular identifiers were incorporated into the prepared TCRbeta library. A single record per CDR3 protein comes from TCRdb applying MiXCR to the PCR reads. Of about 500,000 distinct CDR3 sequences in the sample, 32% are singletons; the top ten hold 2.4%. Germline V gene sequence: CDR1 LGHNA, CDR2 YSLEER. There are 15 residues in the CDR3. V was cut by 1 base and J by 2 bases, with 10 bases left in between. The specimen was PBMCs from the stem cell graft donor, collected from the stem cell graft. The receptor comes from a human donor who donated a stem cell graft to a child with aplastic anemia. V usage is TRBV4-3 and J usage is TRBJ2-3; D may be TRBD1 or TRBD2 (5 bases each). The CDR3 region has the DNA TGCGCCAGCAGCCAAGGGTTAGGGACCACAGATACGCAGTATTTT. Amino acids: CASSQGLGTTDTQYF.